A selection of T cell receptor beta chains follows, all from one sample in a study of control samples from healthy donors and cancer patients. This table comes from immunoSEQ multiplex PCR, and its TCRdb copy is limited to in-frame clones, with some not included. The table includes tens of thousands of clones, roughly 86% detected once. The sample taken for sequencing was blood. These receptors all come from a man aged 45-65 years in good health. The CDR3 runs from the conserved cysteine through the conserved F or W. A D gene is named only where the DNA matches it firmly. Clone size appears in some rows only: once, few, many, or a class for an expanded clone.

TRBV3-1/TRBV3-2	TRBD1	-	TRBJ1-2	TGTGCCAGCAGCTTCCGACAGGGAGAGGGTGGCTACACCTTC	CASSFRQGEGGYTF
TRBV11-2	-	once	TRBJ2-7	TGTGCCAGCAGCTCGGGGAGTCCGAGCTCCTACGAGCAGTACTTC	CASSSGSPSSYEQYF
TRBV5-4	TRBD2	-	TRBJ2-1	TGTGCCAGCAGCCCCCTACTAGCGGGGGGGTACAATGAGCAGTTCTTC	CASSPLLAGGYNEQFF
TRBV2	-	-	TRBJ1-4	TGTGCCAGCAGTTGGACTTCGGGGACCCCATATAATGAAAAACTGTTTTTT	CASSWTSGTPYNEKLFF
TRBV30	-	-	TRBJ1-5	TGTGCCTGGAGAGCTAACCAATATAGCAATCAGCCCCAGCATTTT	CAWRANQYSNQPQHF
TRBV6-1	TRBD2	-	TRBJ2-3	TGTGCCAGCAGTGACGGAAGCGGGGGAGGCACAGATACGCAGTATTTT	CASSDGSGGGTDTQYF
TRBV3-1/TRBV3-2	TRBD1	-	TRBJ1-2	TGTGCCAGCAGCCAACGCCCGGGACAGGGGGCGGGCTACACCTTC	CASSQRPGQGAGYTF
TRBV7-2	-	-	TRBJ2-3	TGTGCCAGCAGCCTTTTGGGCCCAGGGGCCCGCACAGATACGCAGTATTTT	CASSLLGPGARTDTQYF
TRBV13	TRBD2	once	TRBJ2-5	TGTGCCAGCAGCTTTGGGGGGGAGAGGCTCCAAGAGACCCAGTACTTC	CASSFGGERLQETQYF
TRBV2	-	-	TRBJ2-5	TGTGCCAGCAAGGAGATGACGGTCCAAGAGACCCAGTACTTC	CASKEMTVQETQYF
TRBV12-5	-	-	TRBJ2-3	TGTGCTAGTGGTTTGGTACGGGACGGCCAAACTAGCACAGATACGCAGTATTTT	CASGLVRDGQTSTDTQYF
TRBV4-3	-	-	TRBJ1-1	TGCGCCAGCAGCCAAGATAGACCTTCGAACACTGAAGCTTTCTTT	CASSQDRPSNTEAFF
TRBV9	TRBD2	few	TRBJ2-7	TGTGCCAGCAGCGTAAAAATAGCGGGAGATCGGAACGAGCAGTACTTC	CASSVKIAGDRNEQYF
TRBV5-1	TRBD1	-	TRBJ2-5	TGCGCCAGCAGCACACCACAGGGGGACCAAGAGACCCAGTACTTC	CASSTPQGDQETQYF
TRBV12-5	-	few	TRBJ1-1	TGTGCTAGTGGTTTGGTCGAGGGGGGGCTACCTGAAGCTTTCTTT	CASGLVEGGLPEAFF
TRBV5-6	-	-	TRBJ1-3	TGTGCCAGCAGCTTGGGAGACAGCAGAAACACCATATATTTT	CASSLGDSRNTIYF
TRBV2	-	-	TRBJ1-6	TGTGCCAGCGAGCTACAGCGCTATTCACCCCTCCACTTT	CASELQRYSPLHF
TRBV7-3	TRBD1	-	TRBJ1-6	TGTGCCAGCAGTTGGACAGGGGGTTCACCCCTCCACTTT	CASSWTGGSPLHF
TRBV2	-	-	TRBJ1-6	TGTGCCAGCAGTAGTTCTAGTCCCTACAATAATTCACCCCTCCACTTT	CASSSSSPYNNSPLHF
TRBV7-2	TRBD2	-	TRBJ2-1	TGTGCCAGCAGGTTAGAGGGCGGGGGAAGGAATGAGCAGTTCTTC	CASRLEGGGRNEQFF
TRBV11-3	-	-	TRBJ2-3	TGTGCCAGCAGTACGAGCACAGATACGCAGTATTTT	CASSTSTDTQYF
TRBV6-6	-	-	TRBJ2-1	TGTGCCAGCAGTTACAGGGGGGGGGCTCTACAGGATGAGCAGTTCTTC	CASSYRGGALQDEQFF